These 3 T cell receptor beta chains were sequenced from one sample in a study of early T cells in non-severe SARS-CoV-2 infection (dated by TCRdb to the early 2020s). The library was made by 5' RACE. Sequenced using a NextSeq 500. TCRdb applied fastp at Q25 and MiXCR to the public reads, then kept only in-frame beta chains. Records with the same CDR3 protein are collapsed into one entry carrying the most frequent genes and DNA. The sample table shows around 30,000 distinct CDR3 sequences, and around 6% are seen once. The top ten hold 13% of the sample. The sample taken for sequencing was whole blood. These receptors all come from an adult who was a healthcare worker with PCR-confirmed SARS-CoV-2 infection or an uninfected control (not recorded which).

This clonotype was found many times. The J gene is TRBJ1-1, the V gene TRBV6-1; D is perhaps TRBD1 (6 bases). The CDR3 runs 13 residues. V was clipped by 1 base and J by 4 bases, with 7 bases between them. CDR1 is MNHNS, CDR2 SASEGT, per germline. The CDR3, as DNA: TGTGCCAGCAGTGAAGGGGACATCACTGAAGCTTTCTTT. It yields the protein CASSEGDITEAFF.

With regard to this clonotype: A read error is possible here, since a much larger clone lies one base away. V and J are TRBV12-3 or TRBV12-4 and TRBJ1-4, with D hard to call. Trimming took off 8 bases at V and 6 bases at J, with 16 bases between the two ends. The CDR3 spans 14 residues. The CDR3 DNA reads TGTGCCAGCTGCCCAGCGGGCACTTATGAAAAACTGTTTTTT. Translation gives CASCPAGTYEKLFF.

There are a few counts of this clonotype. The CDR3 ends on some other residue instead of the conserved phenylalanine or tryptophan, so this is likely a read error. V is TRBV5-1 and J is TRBJ2-3, with D possibly being TRBD2 (5 bases). Germline V gene sequence: CDR1 SGHRS, CDR2 YFSETQ. This CDR3 is 14 amino acids long. Trimming removed 0 bases from V and 2 bases from J, with 7 bases in between. The CDR3 loop reads CASSLETTTDTQYL. Here the CDR3 DNA reads TGCGCCAGCAGCTTGGAGACTACCACAGATACGCAGTATTTG.